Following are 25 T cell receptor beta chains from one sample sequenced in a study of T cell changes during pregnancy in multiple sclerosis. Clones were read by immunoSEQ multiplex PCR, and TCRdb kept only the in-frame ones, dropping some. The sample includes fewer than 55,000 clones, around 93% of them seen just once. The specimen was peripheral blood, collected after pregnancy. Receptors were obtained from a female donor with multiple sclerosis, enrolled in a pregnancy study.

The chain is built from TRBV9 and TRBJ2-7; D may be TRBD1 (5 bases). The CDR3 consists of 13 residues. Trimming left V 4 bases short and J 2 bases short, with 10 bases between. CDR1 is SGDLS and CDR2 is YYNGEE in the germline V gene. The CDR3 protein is CASSTMDTYEQYF. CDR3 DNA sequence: TGTGCCAGCAGCACCATGGACACCTACGAGCAGTACTTC.

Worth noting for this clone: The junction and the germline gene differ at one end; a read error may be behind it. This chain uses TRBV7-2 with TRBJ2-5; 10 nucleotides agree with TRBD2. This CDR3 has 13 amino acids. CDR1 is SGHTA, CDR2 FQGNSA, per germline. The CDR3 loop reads CASSLAGAGAQYF. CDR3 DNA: TGTGCCAGCAGCCTAGCGGGGGCGGGGGCCCAGTACTTC.

CDR3 loop: CASSLVSSSGNEQFF. CDR3 bases: TGTGCCAGCAGCTTAGTATCGTCTAGCGGCAATGAGCAGTTCTTC. The chain recombines TRBV7-6 with TRBJ2-1, with TRBD2 identical over 7 bases. V was pared by 1 base and J by 6 bases, with 6 bases of the junction left unmatched. The germline gives CDR1 SGHVS, CDR2 FNYEAQ. This CDR3 spans 15 amino acids.

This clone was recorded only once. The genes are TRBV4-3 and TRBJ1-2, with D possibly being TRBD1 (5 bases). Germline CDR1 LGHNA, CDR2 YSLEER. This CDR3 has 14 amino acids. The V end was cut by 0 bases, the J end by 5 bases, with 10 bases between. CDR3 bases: TGCGCCAGCAGCCAAGATGGGAGGGGTTATGGCTACACCTTC. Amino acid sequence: CASSQDGRGYGYTF.

The DNA of the CDR3 is TGTGCCAGCAGCTCCTCGAGCTCCTATAATTCACCCCTCCACTTT. Translating it yields CASSSSSSYNSPLHF. The genes are TRBV7-2 and TRBJ1-6; D is unclear. Trimming removed 4 bases at V and 0 bases at J, with 7 bases between. CDR1 and CDR2 (germline): SGHTA, FQGNSA. The CDR3 spans 15 residues.

The CDR3 reads CASNPDRADYEQYF. The CDR3 region has the DNA TGTGCCAGCAACCCTGACAGGGCTGACTACGAGCAGTACTTC. V gene TRBV6-1 combines with J gene TRBJ2-7; TRBD1 agrees at 7 bases. The CDR3 is 14 amino acids. Germline CDR1 and CDR2: MNHNS and SASEGT. Losses at the gene ends were 7 bases for V and 3 bases for J; bases not matched to a gene: 9.

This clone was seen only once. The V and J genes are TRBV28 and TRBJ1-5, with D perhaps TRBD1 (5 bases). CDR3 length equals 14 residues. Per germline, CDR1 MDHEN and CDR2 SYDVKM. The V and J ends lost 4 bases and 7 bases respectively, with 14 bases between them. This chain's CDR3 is CASSSSRDRQPQHF. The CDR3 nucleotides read TGTGCCAGCAGTTCCTCCAGGGATCGGCAGCCCCAGCATTTT.

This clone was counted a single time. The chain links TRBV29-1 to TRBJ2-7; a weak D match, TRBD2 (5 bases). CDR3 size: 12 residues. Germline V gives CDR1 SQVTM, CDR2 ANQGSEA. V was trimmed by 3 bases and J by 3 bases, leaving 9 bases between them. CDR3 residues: CSVEVGNYEQYF. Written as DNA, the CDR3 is TGCAGCGTTGAGGTCGGGAACTACGAGCAGTACTTC.

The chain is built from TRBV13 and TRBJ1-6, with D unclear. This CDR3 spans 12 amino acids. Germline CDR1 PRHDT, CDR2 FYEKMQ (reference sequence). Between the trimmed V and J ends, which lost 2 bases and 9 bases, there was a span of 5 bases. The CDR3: CASSLSRSPLHF. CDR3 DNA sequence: TGTGCCAGCAGCTTATCCCGTTCACCCCTCCACTTT. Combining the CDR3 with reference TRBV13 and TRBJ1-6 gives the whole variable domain AAGVIQSPRHLIKEKRETATLKCYPIPRHDTVYWYQQGPGQDPQFLISFYEKMQSDKGSIPDRFSAQQFSDYHSELNMSSLELGDSALYFCASSLSRSPLHFGNGTRLTVT.

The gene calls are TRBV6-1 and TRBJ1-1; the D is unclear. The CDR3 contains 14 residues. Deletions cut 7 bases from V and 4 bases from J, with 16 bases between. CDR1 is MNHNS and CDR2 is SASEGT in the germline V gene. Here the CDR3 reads CASITTGGRTEAFF. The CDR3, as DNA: TGTGCCAGCATTACGACGGGAGGTCGCACTGAAGCTTTCTTT.

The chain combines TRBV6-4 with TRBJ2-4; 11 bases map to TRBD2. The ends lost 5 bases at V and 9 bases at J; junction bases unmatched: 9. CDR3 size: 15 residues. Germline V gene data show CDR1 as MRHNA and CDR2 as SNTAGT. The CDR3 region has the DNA TGTGCCAGCAGTTCTCTAGCGGGGGGCCCGAGCATTCAGTACTTC. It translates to CASSSLAGGPSIQYF.

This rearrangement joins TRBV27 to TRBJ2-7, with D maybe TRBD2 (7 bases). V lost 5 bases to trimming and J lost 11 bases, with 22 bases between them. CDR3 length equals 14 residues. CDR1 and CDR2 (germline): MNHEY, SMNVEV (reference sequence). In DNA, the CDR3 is TGTGCCAGCAGTGTGCGGGGAGGGGGGACGTCGGAGTACTTC. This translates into CASSVRGGGTSEYF.

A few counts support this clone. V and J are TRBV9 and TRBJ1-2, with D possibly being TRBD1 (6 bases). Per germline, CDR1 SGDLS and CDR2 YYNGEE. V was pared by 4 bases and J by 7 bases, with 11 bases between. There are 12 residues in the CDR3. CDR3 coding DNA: TGTGCCAGCAGCCTGACAGGTTCTGGCTACACCTTC. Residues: CASSLTGSGYTF.

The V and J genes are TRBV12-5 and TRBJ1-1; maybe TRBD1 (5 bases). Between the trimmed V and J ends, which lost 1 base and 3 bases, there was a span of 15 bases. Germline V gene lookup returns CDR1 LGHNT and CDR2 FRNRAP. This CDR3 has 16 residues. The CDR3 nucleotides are TGTGCTAGTGGTTTGGGGTTTGGGGCTCGCGACACTGAAGCTTTCTTT. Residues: CASGLGFGARDTEAFF.

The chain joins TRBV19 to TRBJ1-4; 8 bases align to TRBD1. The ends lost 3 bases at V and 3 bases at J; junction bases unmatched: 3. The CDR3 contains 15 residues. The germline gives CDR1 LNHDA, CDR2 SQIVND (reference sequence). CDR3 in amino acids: CASSIQQGANEKLFF. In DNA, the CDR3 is TGTGCCAGTAGTATCCAACAGGGGGCTAATGAAAAACTGTTTTTT.

CDR3 sequence reads: CASSRTSKGELFF. The CDR3 nucleotides are TGTGCCAGCAGTAGGACTAGCAAGGGGGAGCTGTTTTTT. This chain connects TRBV6-6 to TRBJ2-2; TRBD2 agrees at 8 bases. Germline values: CDR1 MNHNY, CDR2 SVGAGI (reference sequence). The ends lost 5 bases at V and 8 bases at J; junction bases unmatched: 4. The CDR3 extends over 13 amino acids.

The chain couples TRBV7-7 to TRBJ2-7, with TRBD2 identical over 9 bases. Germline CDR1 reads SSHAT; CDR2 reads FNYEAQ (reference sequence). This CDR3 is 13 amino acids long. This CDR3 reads CAVSGGTSYEQYF. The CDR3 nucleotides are TGTGCTGTAAGCGGGGGGACTAGTTACGAGCAGTACTTC.

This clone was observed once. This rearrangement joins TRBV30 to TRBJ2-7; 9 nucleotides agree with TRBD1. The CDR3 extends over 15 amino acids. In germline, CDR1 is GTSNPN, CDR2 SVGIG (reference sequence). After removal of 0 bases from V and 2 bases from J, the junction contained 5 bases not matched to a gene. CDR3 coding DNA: TGTGCCTGGAGTGTGCCGGGACAGGGTACCTACGAGCAGTACTTC. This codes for CAWSVPGQGTYEQYF.

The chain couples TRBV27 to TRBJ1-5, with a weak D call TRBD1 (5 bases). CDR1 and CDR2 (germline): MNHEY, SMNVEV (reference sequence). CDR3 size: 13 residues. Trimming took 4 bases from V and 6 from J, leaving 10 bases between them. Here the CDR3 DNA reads TGTGCCAGCAGTTACAACCAGGGTCAGCCCCAGCATTTT. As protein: CASSYNQGQPQHF.

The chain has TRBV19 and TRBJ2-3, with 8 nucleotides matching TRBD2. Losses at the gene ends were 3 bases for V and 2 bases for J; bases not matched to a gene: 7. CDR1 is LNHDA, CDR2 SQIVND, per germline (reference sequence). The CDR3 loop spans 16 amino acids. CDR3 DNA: TGTGCCAGTAGTATCCTCAGTAGCGGGGTCACAGATACGCAGTATTTT. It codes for CASSILSSGVTDTQYF.

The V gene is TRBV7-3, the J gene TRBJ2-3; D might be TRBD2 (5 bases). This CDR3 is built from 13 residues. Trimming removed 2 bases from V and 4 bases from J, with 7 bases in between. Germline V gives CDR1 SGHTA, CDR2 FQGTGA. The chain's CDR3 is CASSLEAADTQYF. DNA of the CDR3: TGTGCCAGCAGCTTAGAAGCGGCAGATACGCAGTATTTT.

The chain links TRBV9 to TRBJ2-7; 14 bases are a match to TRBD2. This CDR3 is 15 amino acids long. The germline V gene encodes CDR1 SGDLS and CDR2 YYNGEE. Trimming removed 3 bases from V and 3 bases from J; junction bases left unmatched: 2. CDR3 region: CASSAGTSGGYEQYF. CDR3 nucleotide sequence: TGTGCCAGCAGCGCAGGGACTAGCGGGGGCTACGAGCAGTACTTC.

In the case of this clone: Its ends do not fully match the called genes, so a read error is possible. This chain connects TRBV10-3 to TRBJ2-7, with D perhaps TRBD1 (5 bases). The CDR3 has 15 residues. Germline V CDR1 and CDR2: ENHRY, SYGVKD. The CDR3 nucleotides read TGTACCATCAGTGAGTCGATGGCGCAGGGCCGCGAGCAGTACTTC. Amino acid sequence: CTISESMAQGREQYF.

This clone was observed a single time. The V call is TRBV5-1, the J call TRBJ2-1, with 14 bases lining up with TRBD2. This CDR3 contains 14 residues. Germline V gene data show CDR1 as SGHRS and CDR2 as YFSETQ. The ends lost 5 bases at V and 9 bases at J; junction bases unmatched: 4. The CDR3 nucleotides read TGCGCCAGCAGGACTAGCGGGGGGGAGATTGAGCAGTTCTTC. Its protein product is CASRTSGGEIEQFF.

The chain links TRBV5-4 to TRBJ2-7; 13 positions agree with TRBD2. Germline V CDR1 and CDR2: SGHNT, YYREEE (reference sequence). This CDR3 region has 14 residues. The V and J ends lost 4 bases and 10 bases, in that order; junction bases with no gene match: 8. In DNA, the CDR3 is TGTGCCAGCAGCATTGGGACTAGCGGGGTCGATCAGTACTTC. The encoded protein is CASSIGTSGVDQYF.